These 26 T cell receptor beta chains were all obtained from the same sample, sequenced in a study of blood T cell repertoires in COVID-19. Generated by immunoSEQ multiplex PCR, the TCRdb table keeps only in-frame clones and is missing some. The sample lists 65,000 to 95,000 clones; approximately 91% were seen once. The sample consisted of peripheral blood. Receptors originate from a man between 70 and 80 years old with active or convalescent COVID-19.

J is TRBJ2-7 and V is TRBV11-1, with a tentative D call TRBD1 (5 bases). Germline CDR1 and CDR2: SGHAT and FQDESV (reference sequence). The CDR3 length is 15 residues. Deletions cut 5 bases from V and 2 bases from J, with 16 bases between. The chain's CDR3 is CASSPSDSAAYEQYF. The CDR3 coding sequence is TGTGCCAGCAGCCCGTCCGACAGTGCCGCCTACGAGCAGTACTTC. Full variable domain (outside the CDR3, taken from reference TRBV11-1 and TRBJ2-7): EAEVAQSPRYKITEKSQAVAFWCDPISGHATLYWYRQILGQGPELLVQFQDESVVDDSQLPKDRFSAERLKGVDSTLKIQPAELGDSAMYLCASSPSDSAAYEQYFGPGTRLTVT.

The chain uses TRBV7-9 and TRBJ1-3; 7 bases map to TRBD1. CDR1 and CDR2 from the germline V gene are SEHNR and FQNEAQ (reference sequence). Unmatched junction bases numbered 3, after V lost 7 bases and J lost 0 bases. The CDR3 covers 14 residues. The CDR3 DNA reads TGTGCCAGCACAAGGGACAGCTCTGGAAACACCATATATTTT. Protein product: CASTRDSSGNTIYF. Full variable domain (outside the CDR3, taken from reference TRBV7-9 and TRBJ1-3): DTGVSQNPRHKITKRGQNVTFRCDPISEHNRLYWYRQTLGQGPEFLTYFQNEAQLEKSRLLSDRFSAERPKGSFSTLEIQRTEQGDSAMYLCASTRDSSGNTIYFGEGSWLTVV.

This chain connects TRBV2 to TRBJ1-3; perhaps TRBD1 as D (6 bases). The CDR3 has 14 residues. Trimming left V 4 bases short and J 3 bases short, with 10 bases between. Germline CDR1 SNHLY, CDR2 FYNNEI. The CDR3 nucleotides read TGTGCCAGCAGTGGACAGGCTTATGGAAACACCATATATTTT. It specifies CASSGQAYGNTIYF.

In nucleotides, the CDR3 is TGTGCCAGCAGCGTGGGGCAGGGAAGTGTCTATGGCTACACCTTC. Its translation: CASSVGQGSVYGYTF. The chain has TRBV9 and TRBJ1-2; D perhaps matches TRBD1 (5 bases). The length of the CDR3 is 15 residues. V was trimmed by 2 bases and J by 4 bases, leaving 15 bases between them. Germline-derived CDR1 and CDR2 are SGDLS and YYNGEE.

This clone showed up just once. The rearrangement uses TRBV29-1 and TRBJ2-2, with D possibly being TRBD2 (5 bases). Germline CDR1 reads SQVTM; CDR2 reads ANQGSEA. The V end was cut by 4 bases, the J end by 5 bases, with 11 bases between. The CDR3 loop spans 13 amino acids. CDR3 loop: CSVAGFLTGELFF. CDR3 DNA sequence: TGCAGCGTTGCGGGGTTTCTTACCGGGGAGCTGTTTTTT.

The genes are TRBV4-3 and TRBJ2-3; tentatively, D is TRBD2 (5 bases). The V gene lost 1 base and the J gene lost 5 bases, with 19 bases spanning the gap. This CDR3 comprises 17 residues. Germline assignment: CDR1 LGHNA and CDR2 YSLEER. DNA of the CDR3: TGCGCCAGCAGCCAAGGGGCTGGACTTAACCCCCAAGATACGCAGTATTTT. Translating gives CASSQGAGLNPQDTQYF.

The V gene is TRBV5-1, the J gene TRBJ2-5, with a possible D match to TRBD1 (5 bases). The CDR3 has 16 amino acids. V lost 0 bases, J lost 2 bases, and 14 bases lay in between. The germline CDR1 and CDR2 sequences are SGHRS and YFSETQ. The chain's CDR3 is CASSLAGTGFQETQYF. The CDR3 DNA is TGCGCCAGCAGCTTGGCCGGTACAGGTTTTCAAGAGACCCAGTACTTC.

The CDR3, as DNA: TGTGCCACCAAAACCGGGACAGGGGCGGCGAGATCACCCCTCCACTTT. Its translation is CATKTGTGAARSPLHF. The gene calls are TRBV27 and TRBJ1-6; 10 bases agree with TRBD1. CDR1 is MNHEY, CDR2 SMNVEV, per germline (reference sequence). Unmatched junction bases numbered 16, after V lost 10 bases and J lost 10 bases. This CDR3 spans 16 amino acids.

The V gene is TRBV3-1 (or the pseudogene TRBV3-2), the J gene TRBJ2-3; D gene unclear. The germline V gene has CDR1 LGHDT and CDR2 YNNKEL (reference sequence). The V end lost 1 base, the J end lost 9 bases, and 8 bases lay between the germline ends. The CDR3 contains 12 residues. The CDR3 sequence: CASSQAARTQYF. For the CDR3, the DNA is TGTGCCAGCAGCCAAGCGGCCAGGACGCAGTATTTT.

The V gene is TRBV5-6, the J gene TRBJ2-5, with a possible D match to TRBD1 (6 bases). The CDR3 contains 17 residues. V was trimmed by 6 bases and J by 5 bases, leaving 26 bases between them. The germline V gene encodes CDR1 SGHDT and CDR2 YYEEEE. CDR3 residues: CASTPPTGRFRQETQYF. CDR3 sequence (DNA): TGTGCCAGCACCCCCCCCACAGGGCGTTTTAGGCAGGAGACCCAGTACTTC.

This clone was found once. The rearrangement joins TRBV5-6 to TRBJ1-2, with TRBD1 matching 7 bases. CDR1 and CDR2 from the germline V gene are SGHDT and YYEEEE. CDR3 size: 15 residues. The J segment lost 3 bases and the V segment lost 4 bases, leaving 9 bases of the junction unmatched. The CDR3 is CASSPLGTGDYGYTF. CDR3 bases: TGTGCCAGCAGCCCCCTCGGAACAGGGGACTATGGCTACACCTTC.

This rearrangement joins TRBV6-1 to TRBJ2-2, with TRBD2 matching 15 bases. V trimming: 3 bases; J trimming: 6 bases; junction bases outside the gene matches: 14. This CDR3 has 20 amino acids. Germline V gene sequence: CDR1 MNHNS, CDR2 SASEGT. CDR3 sequence reads: CASSDISHGLAGGRPGELFF. The CDR3 DNA reads TGTGCCAGCAGTGATATAAGCCACGGACTAGCGGGGGGGAGGCCCGGGGAGCTGTTTTTT.

The chain carries TRBV2 and TRBJ1-4; TRBD1 agrees at 7 bases. Trimming removed 6 bases from V and 7 bases from J; junction bases left unmatched: 8. Germline V gives CDR1 SNHLY, CDR2 FYNNEI. The CDR3 consists of 14 residues. DNA for the CDR3: TGTGCCAGCAGAGAGCGGCACAGGGGTGAAAAACTGTTTTTT. Protein sequence: CASRERHRGEKLFF.

The chain couples TRBV3-1 (or the pseudogene TRBV3-2) to TRBJ2-7; 12 bases match TRBD1. V lost 1 base and J lost 6; bases outside the gene matches: 7. This CDR3 contains 16 residues. CDR1 LGHDT and CDR2 YNNKEL come from the germline V gene (reference sequence). In nucleotides, the CDR3 is TGTGCCAGCAGCCAAGCGACCGGGACAGGGGGCGCCGAGCAGTACTTC. Translating gives CASSQATGTGGAEQYF.

This rearrangement joins TRBV18 to TRBJ1-3; no clear D gene. Germline CDR1 is KGHSH and CDR2 is LQKENI. Between the trimmed V and J ends, which lost 3 bases and 4 bases, there was a span of 16 bases. The CDR3 is 16 amino acids. The CDR3: CASSPNTRSYGNTIYF. CDR3 coding DNA: TGTGCCAGCTCACCGAATACCCGGTCGTACGGAAACACCATATATTTT.

The V call is TRBV2, the J call TRBJ2-3; 9 bases match TRBD2. The J segment lost 1 base and the V segment lost 7 bases, leaving 3 bases of the junction unmatched. The germline CDR1 and CDR2 sequences are SNHLY and FYNNEI. The length of the CDR3 is 14 residues. CDR3 residues: CASTLAGGTDTQYF. The DNA for the CDR3 is TGTGCCAGCACCTTAGCGGGGGGCACAGATACGCAGTATTTT.

This clone was observed a handful of times. V and J are TRBV5-5 and TRBJ1-3; D not resolved. V shed 0 bases and J shed 2 bases, with 9 bases lying between them. The CDR3 is 15 residues long. The germline CDR1 and CDR2 sequences are SGHKS and YYEKEE (reference sequence). CDR3 region: CASSLVPLAGNTIYF. The CDR3 bases are TGTGCCAGCAGCTTGGTTCCACTTGCTGGAAACACCATATATTTT.

The chain combines TRBV7-6 with TRBJ2-6, with D perhaps TRBD1 (6 bases). Deletions cut 7 bases from V and 0 bases from J, with 13 bases between. CDR1 SGHVS and CDR2 FNYEAQ come from the germline V gene. The CDR3 has 16 amino acids. The CDR3 sequence: CASTLDSFSGANVLTF. CDR3 in DNA: TGTGCCAGCACCCTGGACAGTTTCTCTGGGGCCAACGTCCTGACTTTC.

The CDR3 DNA follows: TGTGCCACCCACCGAGCGGGGGGAAACAATGAGCAGTTCTTC. Translated, it gives CATHRAGGNNEQFF. The V call is TRBV15, the J call TRBJ2-1, with 9 nucleotides matching TRBD2. Trimming at V came to 8 bases and at J to 5 bases, leaving 7 bases not matched to a gene. The CDR3 extends over 14 amino acids. The germline CDR1 and CDR2 sequences are LNHNV and YYDKDF (reference sequence).

V gene TRBV2 combines with J gene TRBJ2-1; 7 bases match TRBD1. The J segment lost 12 bases and the V segment lost 4 bases, leaving 6 bases of the junction unmatched. The CDR3 extends over 12 amino acids. In germline, CDR1 is SNHLY, CDR2 FYNNEI. CDR3 DNA: TGTGCCAGCAGTGGTAAAGGGGGCGGGCAGTTCTTC. It specifies CASSGKGGGQFF. Based on the CDR3 plus reference TRBV2 and TRBJ2-1, the full variable domain is EPEVTQTPSHQVTQMGQEVILRCVPISNHLYFYWYRQILGQKVEFLVSFYNNEISEKSEIFDDQFSVERPDGSNFTLKIRSTKLEDSAMYFCASSGKGGGQFFGPGTRLTVL.

V is TRBV4-3 and J is TRBJ2-1; D is perhaps TRBD2 (6 bases). Germline V gene sequence: CDR1 LGHNA, CDR2 YSLEER. V was cut by 5 bases and J by 7 bases, with 21 bases left in between. This CDR3 is built from 16 residues. CDR3 loop: CASSTRTKLISNEQFF. The CDR3 DNA is TGCGCCAGCAGCACCAGGACTAAACTTATTTCAAATGAGCAGTTCTTC.

The chain has TRBV11-2 and TRBJ1-2, with 8 nucleotides matching TRBD1. Per the germline V gene, CDR1 is SGHAT and CDR2 is FQNNGV. The trim removed 5 bases at V and 2 bases at J, leaving 7 bases unmatched. The CDR3 is 15 amino acids. CDR3 bases: TGTGCCAGCAGCCGAAGACAGGGGAGCAACTATGGCTACACCTTC. Translating it yields CASSRRQGSNYGYTF.

This clone was observed a single time. V usage is TRBV27 and J usage is TRBJ1-1, with TRBD1 as a possible D gene (5 bases). Looked up from germline, CDR1 is MNHEY and CDR2 is SMNVEV (reference sequence). Trimming shortened V by 7 bases and J by 1 base, and 10 bases separated the two germline ends. The CDR3 covers 13 residues. CDR3: CASTRDRNTEAFF. The DNA for the CDR3 is TGTGCCAGCACCCGAGACAGGAACACTGAAGCTTTCTTT.

This rearrangement joins TRBV5-6 to TRBJ2-3, with D possibly being TRBD2 (5 bases). The CDR3 contains 15 residues. Germline V gene data show CDR1 as SGHDT and CDR2 as YYEEEE. V dropped 0 bases and J dropped 1 base, with 9 bases sitting between them. As DNA, the CDR3 is TGTGCCAGCAGCTTGGGAGGGTGGGGCACAGATACGCAGTATTTT. Its protein product is CASSLGGWGTDTQYF.

This chain uses TRBV11-2 with TRBJ2-7, with a tentative D call TRBD1 (5 bases). V was shortened by 0 bases and J by 6 bases, with 12 bases between the two germline ends. CDR1 SGHAT and CDR2 FQNNGV come from the germline V gene. The CDR3 consists of 14 residues. The CDR3 is CASSLEPGQREQYF. DNA of the CDR3: TGTGCCAGCAGCTTAGAACCAGGGCAGCGCGAGCAGTACTTC.

The genes are TRBV18 and TRBJ2-1; the match to TRBD1 covers 8 bases. The ends lost 5 bases at V and 0 bases at J; junction bases unmatched: 3. CDR1 is KGHSH and CDR2 is LQKENI in the germline V gene. The CDR3 sequence is 15 residues long. In nucleotides, the CDR3 is TGTGCCAGCTCAGGACAGGGAGGCTCCTACAATGAGCAGTTCTTC. Translated: CASSGQGGSYNEQFF. Full variable domain (remainder filled in from reference TRBV18 and TRBJ2-1): NAGVMQNPRHLVRRRGQEARLRCSPMKGHSHVYWYRQLPEEGLKFMVYLQKENIIDESGMPKERFSAEFPKEGPSILRIQQVVRGDSAAYFCASSGQGGSYNEQFFGPGTRLTVL.